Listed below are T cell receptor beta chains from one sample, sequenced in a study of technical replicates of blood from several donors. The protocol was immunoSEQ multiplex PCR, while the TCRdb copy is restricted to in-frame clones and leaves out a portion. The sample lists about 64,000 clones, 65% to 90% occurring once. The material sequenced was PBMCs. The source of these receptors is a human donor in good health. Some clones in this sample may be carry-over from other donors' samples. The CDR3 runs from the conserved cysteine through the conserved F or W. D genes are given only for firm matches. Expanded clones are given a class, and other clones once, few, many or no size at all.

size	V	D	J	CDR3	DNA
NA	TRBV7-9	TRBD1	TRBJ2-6	CASSSRDRGEVANVLTF	TGTGCCAGCAGCTCCCGGGACAGGGGAGAGGTGGCCAACGTCCTGACTTTC
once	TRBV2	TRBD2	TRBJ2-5	CASREIAGGPQETQYF	TGTGCCAGCAGGGAAATAGCGGGAGGGCCCCAAGAGACCCAGTACTTC
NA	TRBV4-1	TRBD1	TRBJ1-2	CASKTVMGQGAIPAGYTF	TGCGCCAGCAAAACCGTTATGGGCCAGGGGGCAATCCCGGCTGGCTACACCTTC
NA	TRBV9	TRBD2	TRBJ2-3	CASSVGSSGGTDTQYF	TGTGCCAGCAGCGTAGGGTCTAGCGGGGGCACAGATACGCAGTATTTT
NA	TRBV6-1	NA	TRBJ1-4	CASSDTSGEKLFF	TGTGCCAGCAGTGATACGTCAGGCGAAAAACTGTTTTTT
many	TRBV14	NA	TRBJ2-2	CASSQQLASTGELFF	TGTGCCAGCAGCCAACAATTAGCTTCCACCGGGGAGCTGTTTTTT
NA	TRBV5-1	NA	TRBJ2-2	CASSLNRERTGELFF	TGCGCCAGCAGCTTGAACAGGGAACGCACCGGGGAGCTGTTTTTT
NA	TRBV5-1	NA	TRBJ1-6	CASSFQGLDNSPLHF	TGCGCCAGCAGCTTTCAGGGGCTCGATAATTCACCCCTCCACTTT
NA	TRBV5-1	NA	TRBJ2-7	CASSPIMGSGREQYF	TGCGCCAGCAGCCCTATTATGGGTTCGGGTCGCGAGCAGTACTTC
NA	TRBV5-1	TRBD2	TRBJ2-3	CASSRTSGGTSTDTQYF	TGCGCCAGCAGCCGGACGAGCGGGGGGACGAGCACAGATACGCAGTATTTT
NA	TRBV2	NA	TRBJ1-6	CASTEGQGSSPLHF	TGTGCCAGCACCGAAGGGCAGGGAAGCTCACCCCTCCACTTT
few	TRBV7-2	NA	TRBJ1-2	CASSPRDTASYGYTF	TGTGCCAGCAGCCCCCGGGACACAGCTAGCTATGGCTACACCTTC
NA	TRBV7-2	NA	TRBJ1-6	CASRTSQGSPLHF	TGTGCCAGCAGAACATCACAGGGATCACCCCTCCACTTT
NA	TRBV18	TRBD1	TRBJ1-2	CASSPDRLGGGYTF	TGTGCCAGCTCACCGGACAGGTTAGGTGGTGGCTACACCTTC
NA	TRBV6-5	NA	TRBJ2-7	CANSKGHRYEQYF	TGTGCCAATTCAAAGGGACACCGCTACGAGCAGTACTTC
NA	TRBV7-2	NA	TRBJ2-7	CASSLEVALYEQYF	TGTGCCAGCAGCTTAGAGGTAGCGCTCTACGAGCAGTACTTC
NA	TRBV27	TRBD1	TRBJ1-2	CASSLSGTGWGHGYTF	TGTGCCAGCAGTTTATCGGGGACAGGGTGGGGTCATGGCTACACCTTC
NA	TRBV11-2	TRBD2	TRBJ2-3	CASSQLAGGTDTQYF	TGTGCCAGCAGCCAACTAGCGGGGGGCACAGATACGCAGTATTTT
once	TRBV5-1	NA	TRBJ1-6	CASRSRSSYNSPLHF	TGCGCCAGCAGATCCCGTAGCTCCTATAATTCACCCCTCCACTTT
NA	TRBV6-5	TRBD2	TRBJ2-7	CASAGTTIYEQYF	TGTGCCAGCGCAGGGACTACGATATACGAGCAGTACTTC
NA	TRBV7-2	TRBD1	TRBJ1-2	CASSLGQGPEDGYTF	TGTGCCAGCAGCTTAGGACAGGGCCCTGAGGATGGCTACACCTTC
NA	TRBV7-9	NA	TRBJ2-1	CASSRGTVRPYNEQFF	TGTGCCAGCAGCCGGGGGACAGTGAGACCCTACAATGAGCAGTTCTTC
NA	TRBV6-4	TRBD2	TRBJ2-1	CASSDSASGDHNEQFF	TGTGCCAGCAGTGACTCGGCTAGCGGGGACCACAATGAGCAGTTCTTC
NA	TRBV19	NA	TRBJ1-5	CASSRAGDQPQHF	TGTGCCAGTAGTCGGGCAGGGGACCAGCCCCAGCATTTT
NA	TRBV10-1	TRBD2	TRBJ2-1	CASKGCGGSSYNEQFF	TGCGCCAGCAAGGGGTGTGGCGGGAGCTCCTACAATGAGCAGTTCTTC
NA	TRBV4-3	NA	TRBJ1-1	CASSQDDRTEAFF	TGCGCCAGCAGCCAAGATGACAGGACTGAAGCTTTCTTT
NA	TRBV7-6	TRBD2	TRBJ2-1	CASSLLRGGIYLYNEQFF	TGTGCCAGCAGCTTACTCCGGGGGGGGATTTACCTTTACAATGAGCAGTTCTTC
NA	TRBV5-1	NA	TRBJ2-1	CASSFLMGTWFF	TGCGCCAGCAGCTTCTTAATGGGGACATGGTTCTTC
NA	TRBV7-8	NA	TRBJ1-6	CASSLEYSSYNSPLHF	TGTGCCAGCAGCTTAGAGTACAGCTCCTATAATTCACCCCTCCACTTT
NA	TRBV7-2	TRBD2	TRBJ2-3	CASSHGTSGTRSTDTQYF	TGTGCCAGCAGCCACGGGACTAGCGGGACGCGAAGCACAGATACGCAGTATTTT
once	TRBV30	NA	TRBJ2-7	CAWTSVHPNEQYF	TGTGCCTGGACGTCGGTCCACCCCAACGAGCAGTACTTC
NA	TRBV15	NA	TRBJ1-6	CATSRVGTRGSPLHF	TGTGCCACCAGCAGAGTGGGGACACGGGGTTCACCCCTCCACTTT
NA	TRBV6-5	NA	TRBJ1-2	CASSPGVVGYTF	TGTGCCAGCAGTCCAGGGGTGGTTGGCTACACCTTC
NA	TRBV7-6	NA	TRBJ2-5	CASSSGVREQIETQYF	TGTGCCAGCAGCTCAGGGGTCAGGGAACAGATCGAGACCCAGTACTTC
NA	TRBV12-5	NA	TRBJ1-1	CASGFGQMNTEAFF	TGTGCTAGTGGTTTTGGACAGATGAACACTGAAGCTTTCTTT
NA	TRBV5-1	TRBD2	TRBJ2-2	CASSARGGDGELFF	TGCGCCAGCAGCGCGCGCGGGGGAGACGGGGAGCTGTTTTTT
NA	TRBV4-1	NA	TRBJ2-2	CASSHRDIFTGELFF	TGCGCCAGCAGCCACCGGGACATATTCACCGGGGAGCTGTTTTTT
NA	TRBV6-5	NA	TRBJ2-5	CASSPHRVAAQYF	TGTGCCAGCAGTCCCCACAGGGTTGCGGCCCAGTACTTC
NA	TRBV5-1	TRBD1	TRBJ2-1	CASRRTGNKNEQFF	TGCGCCAGCAGAAGGACAGGGAATAAGAATGAGCAGTTCTTC
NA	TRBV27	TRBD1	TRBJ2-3	CASSSRTGLGTDTQYF	TGTGCCAGCAGTTCCCGGACAGGATTGGGCACAGATACGCAGTATTTT
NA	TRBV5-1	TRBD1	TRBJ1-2	CASSWSDRVYGYTF	TGCGCCAGCAGCTGGTCCGACAGGGTCTATGGCTACACCTTC
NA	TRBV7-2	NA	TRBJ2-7	CASSRGLLEQYF	TGTGCCAGCAGCCGTGGACTTCTCGAGCAGTACTTC
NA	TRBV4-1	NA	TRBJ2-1	CASSQIPLLGAGYNEQFF	TGCGCCAGCAGCCAGATCCCTCTTTTAGGGGCCGGATACAATGAGCAGTTCTTC
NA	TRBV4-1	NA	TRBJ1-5	CASSQDPGNQPQHF	TGCGCCAGCAGCCAAGATCCGGGGAACCAGCCCCAGCATTTT
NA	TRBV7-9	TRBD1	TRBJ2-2	CASSLRQGGTGELFF	TGTGCCAGCAGCTTAAGACAGGGGGGAACCGGGGAGCTGTTTTTT